Listed here are 28 T cell receptor beta chains from one sample, sequenced in a study of CD8 T cells in ankylosing spondylitis (dated by TCRdb to between 2016 and 2019). Broad study findings and their caveats: Blood from ankylosing spondylitis patients appeared to be characterized by a TCR beta motif composed of eight highly homologous amino acid variants.

Their antigens are not known. Libraries were constructed by 5' RACE. This sample was sequenced with an Illumina HiSeq 2500. TCRdb reanalyzed the raw reads on its own, using fastp at Q25 for trimming and MiXCR for clone calling, and kept in-frame beta chains. Each record represents a unique CDR3 protein, reported with the most common genes and DNA among its rows. The sample profile shows 400,000 to 450,000 distinct CDR3 sequences; roughly a sixth of them were found once. The ten largest account for 1% of the sample. The sequenced sample was blood, either unsorted or a sorted T cell fraction (not recorded which). All receptors come from a male donor with ankylosing spondylitis.

V gene TRBV5-1 combines with J gene TRBJ1-2, with 8 bases that match TRBD1. In germline, CDR1 is SGHRS, CDR2 YFSETQ. J gave up 0 bases and V 4 bases, and 5 bases lay outside the gene matches. This CDR3 spans 15 amino acids. CDR3 amino acids: CASSTGDRSNYGYTF. CDR3 nucleotide sequence: TGCGCCAGCAGCACTGGGGACAGGTCTAACTATGGCTACACCTTC.

This rearrangement joins TRBV11-2 to TRBJ2-3; D is ambiguous. This CDR3 spans 12 amino acids. Germline values: CDR1 SGHAT, CDR2 FQNNGV. Trimming removed 2 bases from V and 6 bases from J, with 6 bases in between. CDR3 coding DNA: TGTGCCAGCAGCTTACACATCGATACGCAGTATTTT. Protein sequence: CASSLHIDTQYF.

This chain links TRBV18 with TRBJ2-1, with 7 bases aligning to TRBD2. There are 16 residues in the CDR3. The germline V gene encodes CDR1 KGHSH and CDR2 LQKENI. After removal of 3 bases from V and 0 bases from J, the junction contained 5 bases not matched to a gene. In nucleotides, the CDR3 is TGTGCCAGCTCACCGAGACTAGCTTTCTCCTACAATGAGCAGTTCTTC. Its translation: CASSPRLAFSYNEQFF. Combining the CDR3 with reference TRBV18 and TRBJ2-1 gives the whole variable domain NAGVMQNPRHLVRRRGQEARLRCSPMKGHSHVYWYRQLPEEGLKFMVYLQKENIIDESGMPKERFSAEFPKEGPSILRIQQVVRGDSAAYFCASSPRLAFSYNEQFFGPGTRLTVL.

This clonotype has more than one count but fewer than ten. This chain links TRBV24-1 with TRBJ2-2; tentatively, D is TRBD1 or TRBD2 (6 bases each). CDR3 length: 21 amino acids. Germline assignment: CDR1 KGHDR and CDR2 SFDVKD. Trimming removed 4 bases from V and 4 bases from J, with 30 bases in between. The CDR3 nucleotides read TGTGCCACCAGTGACTGGGGTAGAGGGGGGCCGCGCCCCTTCACCACCGGGGAGCTGTTTTTT. Encoded protein: CATSDWGRGGPRPFTTGELFF.

This clonotype was counted between two and nine times. The gene calls are TRBV11-2 and TRBJ2-1; D not certain. CDR1 and CDR2 from the germline V gene are SGHAT and FQNNGV. V shed 1 base and J shed 13 bases, with 20 bases lying between them. CDR3 length: 15 residues. The CDR3 sequence: CASSLGVVESRFQFF. In nucleotides, the CDR3 is TGTGCCAGCAGCTTAGGCGTAGTTGAGTCCCGCTTTCAGTTCTTC.

The genes are TRBV9 and TRBJ2-1, with TRBD2 matching over 9 bases. Germline V gene data show CDR1 as SGDLS and CDR2 as YYNGEE. This CDR3 spans 16 amino acids. V shed 0 bases, J shed 8 bases, and the junction held 9 bases outside the gene matches. The CDR3 region has the DNA TGTGCCAGCAGCGTAGTTTCCAGCGGGGGGCTTTATGAGCAGTTCTTC. This encodes CASSVVSSGGLYEQFF.

This clonotype was seen a few times. V is TRBV12-3 or TRBV12-4 and J is TRBJ2-1, with 8 bases lining up with TRBD2. Losses at the gene ends were 7 bases for V and 4 bases for J; bases not matched to a gene: 15. The CDR3 loop spans 17 amino acids. CDR3 sequence reads: CASKMTWAGGQYNEQFF. In nucleotides, the CDR3 is TGTGCCAGCAAGATGACGTGGGCGGGGGGTCAGTACAATGAGCAGTTCTTC.

The chain carries TRBV5-1 and TRBJ2-2; D remains ambiguous. The CDR3 runs to 14 residues. V lost 4 bases and J lost 6, with 13 bases in between. CDR1 and CDR2 from the germline V gene are SGHRS and YFSETQ. The CDR3 DNA reads as TGCGCCAGCAGCCTCAATTTAGGGCCCGGGGAGCTGTTTTTT. This sequence encodes CASSLNLGPGELFF.

In this sample, this clonotype turned up a few times. The chain uses TRBV7-6 and TRBJ2-6, with D maybe TRBD2 (5 bases). CDR1 and CDR2 from the germline V gene are SGHVS and FNYEAQ. Trimming removed 5 bases from V and 1 base from J, with 12 bases in between. The CDR3 runs 16 residues. The CDR3 region is CASSRGSLSGANVLTF. The CDR3, as DNA: TGTGCCAGCAGCCGAGGGTCCCTGTCTGGGGCCAACGTCCTGACTTTC.

This clonotype was counted only a few times. The gene calls are TRBV15 and TRBJ1-5; no clear D. This CDR3 has 15 residues. The germline CDR1 and CDR2 sequences are LNHNV and YYDKDF (reference sequence). V gave up 4 bases and J gave up 0 bases, with 10 bases separating them. This CDR3 is CATSMGLYSNQPQHF. CDR3 sequence (DNA): TGTGCCACCAGCATGGGGTTGTATAGCAATCAGCCCCAGCATTTT.

This clonotype was seen only a few times. V gene TRBV5-1 combines with J gene TRBJ2-7; 7 bases map to TRBD1. Germline V gene sequence: CDR1 SGHRS, CDR2 YFSETQ. The V segment lost 3 bases and the J segment 4 bases; nucleotides outside the gene matches: 10. The CDR3 length is 15 residues. CDR3 DNA: TGCGCCAGCAGCTCGCCGACAGGGTCAAGGTACGAGCAGTACTTC. Translation: CASSSPTGSRYEQYF.

In this sample, this clonotype turned up a few times. This chain uses TRBV28 with TRBJ2-5; D could derive from TRBD1 or TRBD2 (5 bases each). Trimming pared 8 bases from V and 9 bases from J, leaving 16 bases between. This CDR3 contains 12 residues. Germline V lookup: CDR1 MDHEN, CDR2 SYDVKM. For the CDR3, the DNA is TGTGCCAGCGGGGGACGACGGTTATCCCAGTACTTC. This encodes CASGGRRLSQYF. The full variable domain, rest sourced from reference TRBV28 and TRBJ2-5, is DVKVTQSSRYLVKRTGEKVFLECVQDMDHENMFWYRQDPGLGLRLIYFSYDVKMKEKGDIPEGYSVSREKKERFSLILESASTNQTSMYLCASGGRRLSQYFGPGTRLLVL.

Only a few counts were recorded for this clonotype. The chain joins TRBV5-5 to TRBJ1-5; 9 bases line up with TRBD1. V shed 0 bases and J 3 bases; nucleotides not matched to a gene: 10. Per germline, CDR1 SGHKS and CDR2 YYEKEE (reference sequence). The CDR3 loop spans 18 amino acids. In nucleotides, the CDR3 is TGTGCCAGCAGCTTGGAGGGGACAGGGTTGTACCTCAATCAGCCCCAGCATTTT. Its translation is CASSLEGTGLYLNQPQHF.

This clonotype has only a few counts. V and J are TRBV20-1 and TRBJ2-2; 11 nucleotides match TRBD2. The CDR3 has 15 residues. Germline values: CDR1 DFQATT, CDR2 SNEGSKA (reference sequence). Trimming at V came to 4 bases and at J to 5 bases, leaving 6 bases not matched to a gene. In DNA form, the CDR3 reads TGCAGTGCTACCATAGCGGGAGGGGGAACCGGGGAGCTGTTTTTT. Translating it yields CSATIAGGGTGELFF.

The CDR3 DNA reads as TGTGCCAGCAGGGGCAGGGGGGACACCGGGGAGCTGTTTTTT. It yields the protein CASRGRGDTGELFF. The chain is built from TRBV6-1 and TRBJ2-2, with TRBD1 as a possible D gene (7 bases). CDR3 length: 14 amino acids. Trimming took off 6 bases at V and 3 bases at J, with 11 bases between the two ends. Per germline, CDR1 MNHNS and CDR2 SASEGT.

This sequence joins TRBV24-1 and TRBJ2-2; D call uncertain. The CDR3 extends over 15 amino acids. In germline, CDR1 is KGHDR, CDR2 SFDVKD. Deletions cut 4 bases from V and 3 bases from J, with 11 bases between. The CDR3 bases are TGTGCCACCAGTGACGTGGACCGCGACACCGGGGAGCTGTTTTTT. Residues: CATSDVDRDTGELFF.

This clonotype has only a few counts. The chain carries TRBV19 and TRBJ1-6; 10 bases map to TRBD1. The CDR3 extends over 16 amino acids. The trim removed 5 bases at V and 7 bases at J, leaving 8 bases unmatched. Per the germline V gene, CDR1 is LNHDA and CDR2 is SQIVND (reference sequence). Here the CDR3 DNA reads TGTGCCAGTAGTCTTCGACAGGGGGCTCAGAATTCACCCCTCCACTTT. It is translated as CASSLRQGAQNSPLHF.

The rearrangement links TRBV20-1 to TRBJ2-6; D is unresolved. Germline values: CDR1 DFQATT, CDR2 SNEGSKA (reference sequence). Trimming shortened V by 4 bases and J by 2 bases, and 12 bases separated the two germline ends. This CDR3 comprises 15 residues. The CDR3 DNA follows: TGCAGTGCTACACCCCCTGGGGCTGGGGCCAACGTCCTGACTTTC. Its translation: CSATPPGAGANVLTF.

This clonotype has more than one count but fewer than ten. The DNA for the CDR3 is TGTGCCAGCAGATTCCGACAGGGGAGCAATCAGCCCCAGCATTTT. It specifies CASRFRQGSNQPQHF. This chain connects TRBV6-1 to TRBJ1-5, with 8 bases matching TRBD1. The CDR3 runs to 15 residues. The V gene's germline CDR1 is MNHNS and CDR2 SASEGT. V trimming: 6 bases; J trimming: 1 base; junction bases outside the gene matches: 5.

This clonotype showed up many times. This rearrangement joins TRBV5-1 to TRBJ1-5, with D uncertain. V was pared by 3 bases and J by 2 bases, with 9 bases between. The CDR3 is 14 amino acids. Germline CDR1 is SGHRS and CDR2 is YFSETQ. The CDR3 coding sequence is TGCGCCAGCAGCTCGGAGGGAGGCAATCAGCCCCAGCATTTT. Translating gives CASSSEGGNQPQHF.

This clonotype was seen only a few times. The CDR3 region has the DNA TGCGCCAGCAGCTTCGGTGGCGGGGAGCTGTTTTTT. This codes for CASSFGGGELFF. V and J are TRBV5-1 and TRBJ2-2; no definite D call. Germline values: CDR1 SGHRS, CDR2 YFSETQ. V was trimmed by 2 bases and J by 7 bases, leaving 6 bases between them. This CDR3 has 12 residues.

J is TRBJ2-3 and V is TRBV7-9, with 7 positions matching TRBD1. The V and J ends lost 5 bases and 1 base, in that order; junction bases with no gene match: 3. Germline loops: CDR1 SEHNR, CDR2 FQNEAQ (reference sequence). The CDR3 length is 14 residues. The CDR3 sequence: CASSIDRGTDTQYF. In nucleotides, the CDR3 is TGTGCCAGCAGCATCGACAGGGGCACAGATACGCAGTATTTT.

This clonotype was counted a few times. This chain connects TRBV29-1 to TRBJ2-5, with 7 bases that match TRBD1. With V trimmed by 4 bases and J by 12 bases, 14 bases remained unmatched. The CDR3 is 13 residues long. Germline V lookup: CDR1 SQVTM, CDR2 ANQGSEA. CDR3 loop: CSVVPTRQGEEYF. The CDR3 DNA is TGCAGCGTTGTTCCGACACGACAGGGTGAGGAGTACTTC.

V usage is TRBV7-2 and J usage is TRBJ2-7, with 11 bases that match TRBD2. CDR3 length equals 15 residues. Germline CDR1 is SGHTA and CDR2 is FQGNSA. With V trimmed by 3 bases and J by 2 bases, 3 bases remained unmatched. CDR3 sequence: CASSFGTSGTYEQYF. Written as DNA, the CDR3 is TGTGCCAGCAGCTTCGGGACTAGCGGTACCTACGAGCAGTACTTC.

There are a few counts of this clonotype. This chain connects TRBV2 to TRBJ2-1; no clear D. The CDR3 is 15 residues long. Trimming shortened V by 3 bases and J by 2 bases, and 11 bases separated the two germline ends. CDR1 SNHLY and CDR2 FYNNEI come from the germline V gene. CDR3 nucleotide sequence: TGTGCCAGCAGTGATCGCGGTATACCCTACAATGAGCAGTTCTTC. Its translation: CASSDRGIPYNEQFF.

This rearrangement joins TRBV15 to TRBJ2-3; D is unresolved. The CDR3 loop spans 14 amino acids. The germline V and J ends were trimmed by 4 bases and 2 bases, with 10 bases remaining between them. Germline-derived CDR1 and CDR2 are LNHNV and YYDKDF (reference sequence). The CDR3 loop is CATSTGTLTDTQYF. DNA for the CDR3: TGTGCCACCAGCACAGGCACCCTCACAGATACGCAGTATTTT.

This clonotype was seen ten or more times. The chain combines TRBV7-9 with TRBJ2-7; TRBD1 agrees at 8 bases. Looked up from germline, CDR1 is SEHNR and CDR2 is FQNEAQ (reference sequence). CDR3 size: 15 residues. The ends lost 1 base at V and 3 bases at J; junction bases unmatched: 5. The CDR3 region is CASSLGTGRGYEQYF. CDR3 DNA sequence: TGTGCCAGCAGCTTAGGGACAGGGCGAGGCTACGAGCAGTACTTC.

The CDR3 DNA follows: TGTGCCAGTAGATCTGGGCAGGCGCGGTTGTATGCTTTCTTT. Its translation: CASRSGQARLYAFF. The chain employs TRBV19 and TRBJ1-1, with D uncertain. The CDR3 has 14 amino acids. Deletions cut 6 bases from V and 11 bases from J, with 22 bases between. Germline assignment: CDR1 LNHDA and CDR2 SQIVND (reference sequence).